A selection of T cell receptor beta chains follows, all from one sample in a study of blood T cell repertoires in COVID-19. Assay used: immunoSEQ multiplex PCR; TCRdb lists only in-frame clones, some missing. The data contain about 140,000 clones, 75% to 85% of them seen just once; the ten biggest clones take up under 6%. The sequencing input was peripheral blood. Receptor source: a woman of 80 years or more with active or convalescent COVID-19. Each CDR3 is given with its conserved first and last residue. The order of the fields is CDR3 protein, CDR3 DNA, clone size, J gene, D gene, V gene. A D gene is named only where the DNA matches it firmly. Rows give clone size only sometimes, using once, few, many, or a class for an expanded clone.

CASSLFPGSNQPQHF	TGTGCCAGCAGCTTATTTCCGGGAAGTAATCAGCCCCAGCATTTT	-	TRBJ1-5	-	TRBV7-2
CASSVDGGTGELFF	TGTGCCAGCAGCGTAGATGGCGGCACCGGGGAGCTGTTTTTT	many	TRBJ2-2	-	TRBV9
CASSWGTPGAEAFF	TGTGCCAGCAGCTGGGGGACACCCGGGGCTGAAGCTTTCTTT	-	TRBJ1-1	-	TRBV7-9
CASSPPSGGPSTNTQYF	TGTGCCAGCAGCCCTCCCTCCGGGGGACCGAGCACGAATACGCAGTATTTT	-	TRBJ2-3	-	TRBV7-3
CASSKMGCGGHYEQYF	TGTGCCAGCAGCAAAATGGGATGTGGCGGACACTACGAGCAGTACTTC	-	TRBJ2-7	-	TRBV21-1
CASSLTGDYTF	TGTGCCAGCAGCTTGACAGGCGATTACACCTTC	-	TRBJ1-2	-	TRBV7-8
CASSSRDTSGNTIYF	TGTGCCAGCAGCTCCCGGGACACCTCTGGAAACACCATATATTTT	-	TRBJ1-3	-	TRBV7-9
CASTAGGEKLFF	TGTGCCAGCACGGCAGGTGGTGAAAAACTGTTTTTT	-	TRBJ1-4	-	TRBV2
CASSSNANYGYTF	TGTGCCAGCAGTTCTAACGCTAACTATGGCTACACCTTC	-	TRBJ1-2	-	TRBV12-3/TRBV12-4
CASSPQGLAGGARSYNEQFF	TGTGCCAGCTCACCACAAGGACTAGCGGGGGGGGCTCGATCCTACAATGAGCAGTTCTTC	-	TRBJ2-1	TRBD2	TRBV18
CASSADISPMRYTF	TGTGCCAGCAGCGCGGACATCTCCCCTATGCGATACACCTTC	-	TRBJ1-2	-	TRBV7-9
CASSLGSILATDTQYF	TGCGCCAGCAGCTTGGGGTCCATCTTGGCCACAGATACGCAGTATTTT	-	TRBJ2-3	-	TRBV5-1
CASSYRGRQYF	TGTGCCAGCAGTTATAGGGGCCGTCAGTACTTC	-	TRBJ2-7	-	TRBV12-3/TRBV12-4
CASRERQGFQPQHF	TGTGCCAGTAGAGAACGGCAGGGGTTTCAGCCCCAGCATTTT	-	TRBJ1-5	-	TRBV19
CASSQGLAGYNTDTQYF	TGTGCCAGCAGCCAAGGGCTAGCGGGGTACAACACAGATACGCAGTATTTT	-	TRBJ2-3	TRBD2	TRBV3-1/TRBV3-2
CATSRQVEQPQHF	TGTGCCACCAGCAGGCAAGTGGAGCAGCCCCAGCATTTT	once	TRBJ1-5	-	TRBV15
CASSDRGEKLFF	TGTGCCAGCAGTGACCGAGGCGAAAAACTGTTTTTT	once	TRBJ1-4	-	TRBV12-3/TRBV12-4
CAWDQDGGWALHF	TGTGCCTGGGACCAGGACGGAGGGTGGGCCCTCCACTTT	-	TRBJ1-6	-	TRBV30
CASSPSGETEAFF	TGTGCCAGCTCACCCTCAGGGGAAACTGAAGCTTTCTTT	-	TRBJ1-1	-	TRBV18
CASSLGPSYEQYF	TGTGCCAGCAGTTTAGGGCCCAGCTACGAGCAGTACTTC	few	TRBJ2-7	-	TRBV27
CSVGMRGGIYEQYF	TGCAGCGTGGGGATGCGCGGGGGGATCTACGAGCAGTACTTC	-	TRBJ2-7	TRBD2	TRBV29-1
CSVVFSGGFLRGDQPQHF	TGCAGCGTTGTTTTCTCCGGGGGGTTTTTGAGGGGCGATCAGCCCCAGCATTTT	once	TRBJ1-5	-	TRBV29-1
CASSLTGSTNEKLFF	TGTGCCAGCAGTCTCACAGGTTCAACTAATGAAAAACTGTTTTTT	-	TRBJ1-4	-	TRBV28
CASSFGASSGNTIYF	TGTGCCAGCAGCTTTGGGGCAAGCTCTGGAAACACCATATATTTT	-	TRBJ1-3	-	TRBV7-2
CASSQQTGILGEKLFF	TGTGCCAGTTCGCAACAGACCGGGATTTTAGGGGAAAAACTGTTTTTT	-	TRBJ1-4	-	TRBV19
CASSLRTDLETQYF	TGTGCCAGCAGCCTAAGGACTGATTTAGAGACCCAGTACTTC	-	TRBJ2-5	-	TRBV5-4
CASSFTIAGGYNEQFF	TGTGCCAGCAGTTTTACGATAGCGGGGGGTTACAATGAGCAGTTCTTC	-	TRBJ2-1	TRBD2	TRBV6-5
CASSQGAMEEKLFF	TGTGCCAGCTCGCAGGGGGCGATGGAGGAAAAACTGTTTTTT	once	TRBJ1-4	TRBD1	TRBV18
CASSSGHNYEQYF	TGCGCCAGCAGCTCTGGACATAATTACGAGCAGTACTTC	-	TRBJ2-7	-	TRBV5-1
CASSMNPGQPGHF	TGTGCCAGTAGTATGAATCCAGGACAGCCCGGGCATTTT	few	TRBJ1-5	-	TRBV19
CASSPRDRGLNGYTF	TGCGCCAGCAGCCCACGGGACAGGGGACTAAATGGCTACACCTTC	-	TRBJ1-2	TRBD1	TRBV5-1
CASSLGSETGGNTIYF	TGTGCCAGCAGCTTGGGATCGGAGACAGGCGGAAACACCATATATTTT	-	TRBJ1-3	-	TRBV7-3
CASGDRDYNQPQHF	TGTGCCAGCGGGGACAGGGACTACAATCAGCCCCAGCATTTT	-	TRBJ1-5	TRBD1	TRBV19
CASSLTVGSNTEAFF	TGTGCCAGCAGCTTGACGGTGGGCTCGAACACTGAAGCTTTCTTT	-	TRBJ1-1	-	TRBV7-6
CASSFSGQSYGYTF	TGCGCCAGCAGTTTTTCCGGACAGAGCTATGGCTACACCTTC	few	TRBJ1-2	-	TRBV10-2
CASKFGGKSIEAFF	TGCGCCAGCAAATTTGGAGGGAAGTCGATTGAAGCTTTCTTT	-	TRBJ1-1	-	TRBV5-1
CASSMVTSGVDTQYF	TGTGCCAGTTCTATGGTGACTAGCGGTGTAGATACGCAGTATTTT	-	TRBJ2-3	TRBD2	TRBV19